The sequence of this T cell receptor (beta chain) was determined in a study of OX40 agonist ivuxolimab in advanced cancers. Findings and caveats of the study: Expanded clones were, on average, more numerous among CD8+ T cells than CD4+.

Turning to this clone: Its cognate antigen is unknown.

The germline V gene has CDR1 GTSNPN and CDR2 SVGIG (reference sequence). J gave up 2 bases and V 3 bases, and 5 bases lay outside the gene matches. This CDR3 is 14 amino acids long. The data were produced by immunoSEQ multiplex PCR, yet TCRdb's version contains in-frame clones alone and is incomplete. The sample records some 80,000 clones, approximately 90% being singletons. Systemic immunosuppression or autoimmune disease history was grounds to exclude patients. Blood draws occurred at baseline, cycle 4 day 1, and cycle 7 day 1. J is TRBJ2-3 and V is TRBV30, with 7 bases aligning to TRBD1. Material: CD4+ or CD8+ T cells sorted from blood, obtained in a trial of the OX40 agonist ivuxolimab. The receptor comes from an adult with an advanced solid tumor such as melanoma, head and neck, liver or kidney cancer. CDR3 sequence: CAWSRDRPTDTQYF. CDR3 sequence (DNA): TGTGCCTGGAGCCGGGACAGACCCACAGATACGCAGTATTTT. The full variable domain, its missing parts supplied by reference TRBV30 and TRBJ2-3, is SQTIHQWPATLVQPVGSPLSLECTVEGTSNPNLYWYRQAAGRGLQLLFYSVGIGQISSEVPQNLSASRPQDRQFILSSKKLLLSDSGFYLCAWSRDRPTDTQYFGPGTRLTVL.